The 4 T cell receptor beta chains listed next were all sequenced from one sample in a study of liver allograft versus peripheral blood T cells. Study at large: Hepatic allograft T cell receptor repertoires were evaluated relative to those present in recipients' peripheral blood.

TCRdb itself ran the reads through MiXCR, one entry per CDR3 protein. The sample carries about 10,000 distinct CDR3 sequences, 15% to 20% recorded once. These receptors all come from a human patient who had a liver transplant. Some of these T cells may belong to the graft donor.

This clonotype is medium-sized by share. The V gene is TRBV6-6, the J gene TRBJ1-6; D unclear. CDR1 MNHNY and CDR2 SVGAGI come from the germline V gene (reference sequence). V was cut by 8 bases and J by 6 bases, with 20 bases left in between. The CDR3 has 16 residues. The CDR3, as DNA: TGTGCCAGCGTGGGGATTCTAAGTGGAGGTAATTCACCCCTCCACTTT. Its protein is CASVGILSGGNSPLHF.

V and J are TRBV19 and TRBJ1-5; D remains ambiguous. This CDR3 has 14 amino acids. Germline CDR1 and CDR2: LNHDA and SQIVND (reference sequence). Trimming pared 3 bases from V and 1 base from J, leaving 7 bases between. The DNA for the CDR3 is TGTGCCAGTAGTATTTGGGTCAGCAATCAGCCCCAGCATTTT. This gives the protein CASSIWVSNQPQHF.

Within the sample, this clonotype is medium-sized. This chain's CDR3 is CASSPPSRAGGNEQFF. For the CDR3, the DNA is TGTGCCAGCTCACCACCGTCGCGGGCCGGGGGCAATGAGCAGTTCTTC. The chain joins TRBV18 to TRBJ2-1, with D possibly TRBD2 on 6 matching bases. Germline V gene lookup returns CDR1 KGHSH and CDR2 LQKENI. The CDR3 has 16 amino acids. Trimming removed 0 bases from V and 6 bases from J, with 15 bases in between.

This clonotype occurred many times. This rearrangement joins TRBV6-5 to TRBJ2-7; 7 bases agree with TRBD1. Per germline, CDR1 MNHEY and CDR2 SVGAGI. Losses at the gene ends were 5 bases for V and 6 bases for J; bases not matched to a gene: 10. This CDR3 is built from 14 residues. CDR3 in amino acids: CASSETGVPGEQYF. As DNA, the CDR3 is TGTGCCAGCAGTGAAACAGGGGTTCCCGGCGAGCAGTACTTC.